The T cell receptor beta chain under discussion was sequenced for a study of OX40 agonist ivuxolimab in advanced cancers. The assay was immunoSEQ multiplex PCR, and TCRdb's table has in-frame clones only and misses some. The data hold over 70,000 clones, with around 90% observed a single time. In germline, CDR1 is SGHTA, CDR2 FQGNSA. The CDR3 length is 15 residues. Trimming shortened V by 3 bases and J by 2 bases, and 11 bases separated the two germline ends. Sequenced material: CD4+ or CD8+ T cells sorted from blood, taken in a trial of the OX40 agonist ivuxolimab. The receptor comes from an adult with an advanced solid tumor such as melanoma, head and neck, liver or kidney cancer. V gene TRBV7-2 combines with J gene TRBJ2-1; possible D gene TRBD2, 6 bases. The CDR3 region is CASSFRGLAYNEQFF. CDR3 coding DNA: TGTGCCAGCAGCTTTAGGGGACTCGCCTACAATGAGCAGTTCTTC.